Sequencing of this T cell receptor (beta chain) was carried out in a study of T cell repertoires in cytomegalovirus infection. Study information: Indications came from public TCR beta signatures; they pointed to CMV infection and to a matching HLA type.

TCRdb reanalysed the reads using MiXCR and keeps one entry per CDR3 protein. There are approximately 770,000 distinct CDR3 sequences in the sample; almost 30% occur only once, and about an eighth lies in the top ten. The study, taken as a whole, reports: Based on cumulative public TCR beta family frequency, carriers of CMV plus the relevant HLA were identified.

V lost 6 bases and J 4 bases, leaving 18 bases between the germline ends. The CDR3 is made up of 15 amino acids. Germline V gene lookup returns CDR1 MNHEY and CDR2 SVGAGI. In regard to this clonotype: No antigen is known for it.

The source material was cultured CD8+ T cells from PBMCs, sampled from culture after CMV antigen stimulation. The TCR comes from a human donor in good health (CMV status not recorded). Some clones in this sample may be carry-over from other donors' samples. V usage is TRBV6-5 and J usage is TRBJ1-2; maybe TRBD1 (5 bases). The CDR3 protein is CASRFFQGASYGYTF. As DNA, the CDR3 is TGTGCCAGCAGGTTTTTTCAGGGTGCGAGCTATGGCTACACCTTC.